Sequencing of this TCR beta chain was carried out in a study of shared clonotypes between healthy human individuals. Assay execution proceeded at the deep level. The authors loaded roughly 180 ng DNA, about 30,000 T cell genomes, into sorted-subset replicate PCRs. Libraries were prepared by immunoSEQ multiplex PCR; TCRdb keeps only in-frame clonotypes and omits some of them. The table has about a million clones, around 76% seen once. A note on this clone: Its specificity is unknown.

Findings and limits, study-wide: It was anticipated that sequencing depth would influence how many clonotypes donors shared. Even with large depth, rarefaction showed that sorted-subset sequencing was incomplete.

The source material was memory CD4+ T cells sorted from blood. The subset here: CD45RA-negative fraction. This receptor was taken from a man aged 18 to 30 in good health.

The CDR3 nucleotides are TGTGCCAGCAGCTTAGGACAGGGGGGGTTCTACGAGCAGTACTTC. Protein product: CASSLGQGGFYEQYF. The chain recombines TRBV7-2 with TRBJ2-7; 9 bases agree with TRBD1. Germline CDR1 reads SGHTA; CDR2 reads FQGNSA. The CDR3 has 15 amino acids. The V segment lost 1 base and the J segment 3 bases; nucleotides outside the gene matches: 4.